Listed here are 22 T cell receptor beta chains from one sample, sequenced in a study of identical twins. TCRdb reanalysed the 5' RACE reads using MiXCR and keeps one entry per CDR3 protein. The profile shows approximately 490,000 distinct CDR3 sequences, about a fifth of them singletons. These data were likewise used in another study, on yellow fever vaccine responses in identical twins.

Sample: CD4+ T cells sorted from blood. These TCRs come from a young woman in good health.

This clonotype was counted between two and nine times. The CDR3 DNA follows: TGTGCCAGCAGCGTGGTGGGGGGGACCGGGGAGCTGTTTTTT. Protein sequence: CASSVVGGTGELFF. The chain has TRBV4-2 and TRBJ2-2; 7 bases match TRBD2. Germline-derived CDR1 and CDR2 are LGHNA and YNFKEQ. This CDR3 contains 14 residues. The junction had 5 bases not matched to a gene; V was cut back by 5 bases and J by 5 bases.

This clonotype occurred many times. The rearrangement joins TRBV10-3 to TRBJ2-3; D is tentatively TRBD1 or TRBD2 (6 bases each). In germline, CDR1 is ENHRY, CDR2 SYGVKD. The CDR3 runs 19 residues. Trimming left V 0 bases short and J 2 bases short, with 21 bases between. The CDR3 nucleotides read TGTGCCATCAGTGAGTCGACCCGGAGGCGCGGGACATTCACAGATACGCAGTATTTT. It is translated as CAISESTRRRGTFTDTQYF.

This chain joins TRBV12-3 or TRBV12-4 and TRBJ2-3; D gene ambiguous. V was trimmed by 6 bases and J by 0 bases, leaving 16 bases between them. The CDR3 length is 16 residues. For the CDR3, the DNA is TGTGCCAGCAGCCCGTACTACAGTCAGAGCACAGATACGCAGTATTTT. As protein: CASSPYYSQSTDTQYF.

The table lists this clonotype with a few counts. The rearrangement links TRBV14 to TRBJ2-7, with 12 bases that match TRBD2. Germline V gene data show CDR1 as SGHDN and CDR2 as FVKESK. This CDR3 has 16 residues. V was clipped by 4 bases and J by 2 bases; unmatched bases: 6. The CDR3 here is CASSPYRTSGTYEQYF. The CDR3 coding sequence is TGTGCCAGCAGCCCATACAGGACTAGCGGGACCTACGAGCAGTACTTC. Full variable domain (rest looked up from reference TRBV14 and TRBJ2-7): EAGVTQFPSHSVIEKGQTVTLRCDPISGHDNLYWYRRVMGKEIKFLLHFVKESKQDESGMPNNRFLAERTGGTYSTLKVQPAELEDSGVYFCASSPYRTSGTYEQYFGPGTRLTVT.

The chain has TRBV5-1 and TRBJ1-2, with 7 bases lining up with TRBD1. This CDR3 is built from 15 residues. The germline V gene encodes CDR1 SGHRS and CDR2 YFSETQ. V was pared by 4 bases and J by 6 bases, with 12 bases of the junction left unmatched. CDR3 sequence: CASSPNVRDRDGYTF. CDR3 nucleotide sequence: TGCGCCAGCAGCCCGAACGTCCGCGACAGGGATGGCTACACCTTC.

The J gene is TRBJ2-7, the V gene TRBV4-2; 8 positions match TRBD2. Germline lookup yields CDR1 LGHNA and CDR2 YNFKEQ. The CDR3 sequence is 16 residues long. V was clipped by 0 bases and J by 0 bases; unmatched bases: 4. CDR3 sequence reads: CASSQDRSGSSYEQYF. For the CDR3, the DNA is TGTGCCAGCAGCCAAGATAGGAGCGGGAGCTCCTACGAGCAGTACTTC.

This clonotype has just a few counts. The chain recombines TRBV20-1 with TRBJ2-7; 7 bases map to TRBD2. Germline assignment: CDR1 DFQATT and CDR2 SNEGSKA (reference sequence). The CDR3 is 13 amino acids. The V and J ends lost 5 bases and 3 bases, in that order; junction bases with no gene match: 7. Here the CDR3 reads CSARDYILYEQYV. The CDR3 nucleotides are TGCAGTGCTCGGGACTATATTCTCTACGAGCAGTACGTC.

There are many counts of this clonotype. The gene calls are TRBV12-3 or TRBV12-4 and TRBJ2-7, with 8 bases aligning to TRBD2. Germline trimming cut 4 bases from V and 7 bases from J; bases unmatched to any gene: 12. The CDR3 is 15 residues long. The CDR3 bases are TGTGCCAGCAGTTCAGCGGGAGTCCGGGGAGAGGAGCAGTACTTC. Protein sequence: CASSSAGVRGEEQYF.

A few counts support this clonotype. This sequence joins TRBV2 and TRBJ2-1, with D unresolved. Per germline, CDR1 SNHLY and CDR2 FYNNEI. This CDR3 comprises 11 residues. Trimming pared 8 bases from V and 5 bases from J, leaving 7 bases between. The CDR3 DNA sequence: TGTGCCAGCGTAAAGAACAATGAGCAGTTCTTC. Amino acids: CASVKNNEQFF.

The gene calls are TRBV28 and TRBJ2-5; D gene ambiguous. CDR3 size: 13 residues. Germline assignment: CDR1 MDHEN and CDR2 SYDVKM. Trimming shortened V by 6 bases and J by 2 bases, and 10 bases separated the two germline ends. The CDR3 nucleotides read TGTGCCAGCAGGCCGGACCAACAAGAGACCCAGTACTTC. Translating it yields CASRPDQQETQYF.

This chain uses TRBV12-3 or TRBV12-4 with TRBJ1-1; D gene unclear. V was clipped by 3 bases and J by 1 base, with 9 bases between them. The CDR3 totals 14 residues. The CDR3 protein is CASSFRHTNTEAFF. CDR3 nucleotides: TGTGCCAGCAGTTTTCGGCATACGAACACTGAAGCTTTCTTT.

This clonotype was detected a few times. The rearrangement uses TRBV5-1 and TRBJ2-7, with D unclear. The CDR3 runs to 18 residues. Trimming left V 0 bases short and J 1 base short, with 20 bases between. Germline V lookup: CDR1 SGHRS, CDR2 YFSETQ. CDR3 sequence: CASSLVSFTKGTSYEQYF. DNA of the CDR3: TGCGCCAGCAGCTTGGTCTCGTTCACCAAAGGAACTTCCTACGAGCAGTACTTC.

This sequence joins TRBV28 and TRBJ1-6; D remains ambiguous. The CDR3 extends over 13 amino acids. V was cut by 11 bases and J by 13 bases, with 21 bases left in between. Looked up from germline, CDR1 is MDHEN and CDR2 is SYDVKM. CDR3 region: CACGPRSLKPLHF. The CDR3 nucleotides read TGTGCCTGTGGCCCCCGGTCCCTAAAGCCCCTCCACTTT.

This chain links TRBV12-5 with TRBJ2-2, with a possible D match to TRBD2 (6 bases). This CDR3 contains 17 residues. In germline, CDR1 is LGHNT, CDR2 FRNRAP. Trimming pared 2 bases from V and 1 base from J, leaving 14 bases between. The CDR3 protein is CASGLTRDSLNTGELFF. CDR3 DNA sequence: TGTGCTAGTGGTTTGACCCGGGACTCCTTGAACACCGGGGAGCTGTTTTTT. The full variable domain, with the rest looked up from reference TRBV12-5 and TRBJ2-2, is DARVTQTPRHKVTEMGQEVTMRCQPILGHNTVFWYRQTMMQGLELLAYFRNRAPLDDSGMPKDRFSAEMPDATLATLKIQPSEPRDSAVYFCASGLTRDSLNTGELFFGEGSRLTVL.

This clonotype was counted between two and nine times. This chain links TRBV10-2 with TRBJ1-6; a weak D match, TRBD1 (6 bases). V lost 2 bases and J 10 bases, leaving 12 bases between the germline ends. Germline values: CDR1 WSHSY, CDR2 SAAADI. CDR3 length equals 14 residues. This chain's CDR3 is CASSEVGGDSPLHF. The CDR3 DNA reads as TGCGCCAGCAGTGAGGTGGGGGGCGACTCACCCCTCCACTTT.

The sample holds a few counts of this clonotype. V gene TRBV6-5 combines with J gene TRBJ1-1, with D possibly being TRBD1 (6 bases). The CDR3 spans 11 residues. Per germline, CDR1 MNHEY and CDR2 SVGAGI. Trimming cost V 7 bases and J 10 bases, with 13 bases left between them. The CDR3 nucleotides are TGTGCCAGCACTCAGGGGTTGAGAGCTTTCTTT. This codes for CASTQGLRAFF.

This clonotype was seen a few times. The chain combines TRBV6-6 with TRBJ1-4, with D possibly TRBD1 on 5 matching bases. The CDR3 sequence is 13 residues long. With 6 bases removed from V and 8 bases from J, the gap between germline ends came to 13 bases. Per the germline V gene, CDR1 is MNHNY and CDR2 is SVGAGI (reference sequence). In DNA, the CDR3 is TGTGCCAGCAGCCGGGGACTTGAGGAAAAACTGTTTTTT. Its translation: CASSRGLEEKLFF.

In its sample, this clonotype was seen many times. The genes are TRBV20-1 and TRBJ2-2, with TRBD1 as a possible D gene (5 bases). This CDR3 comprises 14 residues. Germline V gene data show CDR1 as DFQATT and CDR2 as SNEGSKA (reference sequence). The V and J ends lost 2 bases and 0 bases respectively, with 7 bases between them. CDR3 nucleotide sequence: TGCAGTGCTAGACAGGGAACGAACACCGGGGAGCTGTTTTTT. This encodes CSARQGTNTGELFF.

The chain is built from TRBV6-5 and TRBJ2-1; 8 bases align to TRBD1. The V gene end was trimmed by 1 base and the J gene end by 3 bases; junction bases not matched to a gene: 11. The CDR3 covers 18 residues. The germline V gene encodes CDR1 MNHEY and CDR2 SVGAGI. In nucleotides, the CDR3 is TGTGCCAGCAGTTACTTTCGACAGGGGAGTGCAAACTACAATGAGCAGTTCTTC. Translation: CASSYFRQGSANYNEQFF.

The J gene is TRBJ2-7, the V gene TRBV20-1; 7 nucleotides line up with TRBD1. The CDR3 loop spans 15 amino acids. With 2 bases clipped from V and 2 bases from J, the junction kept 9 bases outside the gene matches. Germline V lookup: CDR1 DFQATT, CDR2 SNEGSKA (reference sequence). The CDR3 is CSARISGQVTYEQYF. CDR3 in DNA: TGCAGTGCTAGAATTTCCGGACAGGTCACCTACGAGCAGTACTTC.

The V and J genes are TRBV4-2 and TRBJ2-3; no reliable D call. V gave up 1 base and J gave up 2 bases, with 4 bases separating them. Germline assignment: CDR1 LGHNA and CDR2 YNFKEQ. The CDR3 runs to 13 residues. The CDR3 region is CASSQGTTDTQYF. The CDR3 bases are TGTGCCAGCAGCCAAGGGACCACAGATACGCAGTATTTT.

This clonotype was seen a few times. The chain is built from TRBV28 and TRBJ2-7; TRBD2 agrees at 9 bases. Germline CDR1 and CDR2: MDHEN and SYDVKM. The J segment lost 4 bases and the V segment lost 1 base, leaving 5 bases of the junction unmatched. This CDR3 spans 15 amino acids. CDR3 coding DNA: TGTGCCAGCAGTTTATTCTCCAGCGGGAGGTACGAGCAGTACTTC. This translates into CASSLFSSGRYEQYF.